This T cell receptor beta chain originates from a study of CD8+ T cells in alopecia areata. In the study overall: Twice a day, 5 to 10 mg of oral tofacitinib was administered to treated patients.

Reverse transcription of extracted RNA yielded cDNA, which provided the sequencing template. Some clones are missing from TCRdb's copy, which holds only in-frame ones; the method was immunoSEQ multiplex PCR. The table records 200,000 to 250,000 clones, 43% of them present only once. Broader study findings: A large proportion of expanded lesional clones were detected persisting in scalp and blood during tofacitinib. Sequenced scalp T cells also include alphabeta T cells resident in normal skin. For lesional scalp, especially alopecia totalis/universalis, clonality was higher than in normal scalp.

To note about this clone: Its antigen is undetermined.

Treatment in this sample: oral pan-JAK inhibitor, 5-10 mg twice daily. Sample: CD4+ T cells sorted from blood, taken between weeks 36 and 40, from a patient treated with tofacitinib. The receptor's source is a human donor with alopecia areata.

CDR3 DNA sequence: TGTGCCAGCAGCTTAGTTGGACGGAGTGTTAATGAGCAGTTCTTC. This sequence encodes CASSLVGRSVNEQFF. The chain employs TRBV11-2 and TRBJ2-1; D remains ambiguous. Germline V gives CDR1 SGHAT, CDR2 FQNNGV. The CDR3 has 15 amino acids. The germline V and J ends were trimmed by 1 base and 7 bases, with 14 bases remaining between them.